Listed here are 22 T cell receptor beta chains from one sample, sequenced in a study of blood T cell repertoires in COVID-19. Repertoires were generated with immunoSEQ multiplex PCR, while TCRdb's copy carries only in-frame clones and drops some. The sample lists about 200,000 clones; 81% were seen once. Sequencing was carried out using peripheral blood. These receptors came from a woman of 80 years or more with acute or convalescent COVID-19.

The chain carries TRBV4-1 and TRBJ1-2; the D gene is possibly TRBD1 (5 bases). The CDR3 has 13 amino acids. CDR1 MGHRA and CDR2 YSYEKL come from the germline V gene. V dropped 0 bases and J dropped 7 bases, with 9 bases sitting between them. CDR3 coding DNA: TGCGCCAGCAGCCAAGATAGAAGGGGTGGCTACACCTTC. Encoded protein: CASSQDRRGGYTF.

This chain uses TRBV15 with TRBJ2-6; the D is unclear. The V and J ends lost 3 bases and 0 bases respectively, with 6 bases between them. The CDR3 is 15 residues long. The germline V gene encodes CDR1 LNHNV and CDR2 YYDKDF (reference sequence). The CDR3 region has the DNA TGTGCCACCAGCAGTGCGATCTCTGGGGCCAACGTCCTGACTTTC. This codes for CATSSAISGANVLTF.

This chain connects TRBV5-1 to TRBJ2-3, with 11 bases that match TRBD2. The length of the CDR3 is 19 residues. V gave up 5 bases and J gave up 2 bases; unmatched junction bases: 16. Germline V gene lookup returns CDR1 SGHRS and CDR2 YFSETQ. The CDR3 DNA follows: TGCGCCAGCAGTCGAAATCTAGCGGGAGGCCCCAGGACCACAGATACGCAGTATTTT. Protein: CASSRNLAGGPRTTDTQYF.

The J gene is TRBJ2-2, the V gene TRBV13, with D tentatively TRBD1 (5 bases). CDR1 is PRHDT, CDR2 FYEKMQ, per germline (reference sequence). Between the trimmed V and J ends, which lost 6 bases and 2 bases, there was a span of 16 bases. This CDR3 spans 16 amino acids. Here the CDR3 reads CASRPSSGQNTGELFF. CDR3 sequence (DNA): TGTGCCAGCAGACCATCCTCAGGACAAAACACCGGGGAGCTGTTTTTT.

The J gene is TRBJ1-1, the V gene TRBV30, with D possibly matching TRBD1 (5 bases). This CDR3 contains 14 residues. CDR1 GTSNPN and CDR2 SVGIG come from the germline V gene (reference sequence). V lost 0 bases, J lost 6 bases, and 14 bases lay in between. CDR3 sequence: CAWSVKGRASEAFF. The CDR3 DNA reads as TGTGCCTGGAGTGTAAAGGGCAGGGCATCTGAAGCTTTCTTT.

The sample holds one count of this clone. The CDR3 sequence: CASSIDPGDQPQHF. The CDR3 DNA reads TGTGCCAGTAGTATAGATCCAGGGGATCAGCCCCAGCATTTT. The chain carries TRBV19 and TRBJ1-5; D perhaps matches TRBD1 (6 bases). Trimming cost V 0 bases and J 5 bases, with 8 bases left between them. CDR1 and CDR2 (germline): LNHDA, SQIVND (reference sequence). CDR3 length: 14 residues.

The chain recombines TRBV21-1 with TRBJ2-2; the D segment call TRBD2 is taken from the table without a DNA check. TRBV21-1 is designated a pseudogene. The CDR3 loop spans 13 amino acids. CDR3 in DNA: TGTGCCAGCAGCAAACCCGCGGTCAGGGAGCTGTTTTTT. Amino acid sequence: CASSKPAVRELFF.

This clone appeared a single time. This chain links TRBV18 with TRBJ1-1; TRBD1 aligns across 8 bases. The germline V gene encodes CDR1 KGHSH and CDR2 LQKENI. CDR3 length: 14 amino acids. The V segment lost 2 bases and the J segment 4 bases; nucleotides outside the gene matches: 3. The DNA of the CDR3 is TGTGCCAGCTCACCAACAGGGGGGAGCACTGAAGCTTTCTTT. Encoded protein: CASSPTGGSTEAFF.

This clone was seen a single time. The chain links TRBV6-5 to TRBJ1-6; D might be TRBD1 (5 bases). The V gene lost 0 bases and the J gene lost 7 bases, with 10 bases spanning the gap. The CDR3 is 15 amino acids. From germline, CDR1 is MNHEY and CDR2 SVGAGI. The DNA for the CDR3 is TGTGCCAGCAGTTACTCCAGGGATCCGAATTCACCCCTCCACTTT. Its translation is CASSYSRDPNSPLHF.

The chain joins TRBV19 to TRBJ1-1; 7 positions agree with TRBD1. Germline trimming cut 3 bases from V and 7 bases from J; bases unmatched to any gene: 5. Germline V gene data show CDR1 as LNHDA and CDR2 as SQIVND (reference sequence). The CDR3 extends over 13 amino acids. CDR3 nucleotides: TGTGCCAGTAGTATCTTACAGGGGATTGAAGCTTTCTTT. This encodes CASSILQGIEAFF.

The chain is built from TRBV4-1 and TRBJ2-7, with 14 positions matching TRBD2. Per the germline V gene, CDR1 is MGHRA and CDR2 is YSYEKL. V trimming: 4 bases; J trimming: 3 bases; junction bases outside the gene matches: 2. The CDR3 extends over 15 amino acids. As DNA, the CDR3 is TGCGCCAGCAGCCCAGGACTAGCGGGAGGCTACGAGCAGTACTTC. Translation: CASSPGLAGGYEQYF.

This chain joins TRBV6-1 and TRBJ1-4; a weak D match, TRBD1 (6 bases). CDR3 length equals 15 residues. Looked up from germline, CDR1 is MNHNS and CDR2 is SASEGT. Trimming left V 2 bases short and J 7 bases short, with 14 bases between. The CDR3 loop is CASSELGALPEKLFF. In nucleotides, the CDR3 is TGTGCCAGCAGTGAACTGGGGGCATTACCTGAAAAACTGTTTTTT.

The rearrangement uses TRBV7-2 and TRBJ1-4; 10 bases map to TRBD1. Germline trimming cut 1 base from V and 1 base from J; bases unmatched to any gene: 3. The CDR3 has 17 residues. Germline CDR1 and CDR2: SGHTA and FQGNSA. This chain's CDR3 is CASSLEGQGITNEKLFF. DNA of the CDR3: TGTGCCAGCAGCTTAGAGGGACAGGGGATAACTAATGAAAAACTGTTTTTT. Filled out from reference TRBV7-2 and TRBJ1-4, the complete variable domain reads GAGVSQSPSNKVTEKGKDVELRCDPISGHTALYWYRQSLGQGLEFLIYFQGNSAPDKSGLPSDRFSAERTGGSVSTLTIQRTQQEDSAVYLCASSLEGQGITNEKLFFGSGTQLSVL.

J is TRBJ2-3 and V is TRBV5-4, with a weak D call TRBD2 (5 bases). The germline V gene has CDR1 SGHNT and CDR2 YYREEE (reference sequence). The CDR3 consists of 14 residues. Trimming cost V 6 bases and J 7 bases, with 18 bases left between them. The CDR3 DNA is TGTGCCAGCATCAGTGGGGAGCCCATGAATACGCAGTATTTT. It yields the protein CASISGEPMNTQYF.

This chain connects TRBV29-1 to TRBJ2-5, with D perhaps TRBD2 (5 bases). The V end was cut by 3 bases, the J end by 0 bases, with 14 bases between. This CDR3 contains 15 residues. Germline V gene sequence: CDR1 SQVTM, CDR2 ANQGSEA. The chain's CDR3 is CSVDGGGSHQETQYF. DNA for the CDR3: TGCAGCGTTGATGGAGGCGGCAGCCACCAAGAGACCCAGTACTTC.

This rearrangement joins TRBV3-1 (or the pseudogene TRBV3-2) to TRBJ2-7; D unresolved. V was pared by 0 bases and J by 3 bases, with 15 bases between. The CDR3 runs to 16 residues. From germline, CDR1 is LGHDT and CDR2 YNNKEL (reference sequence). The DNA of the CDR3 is TGTGCCAGCAGCCAAGATCTGGCTTCTCCCCACTACGAGCAGTACTTC. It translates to CASSQDLASPHYEQYF.

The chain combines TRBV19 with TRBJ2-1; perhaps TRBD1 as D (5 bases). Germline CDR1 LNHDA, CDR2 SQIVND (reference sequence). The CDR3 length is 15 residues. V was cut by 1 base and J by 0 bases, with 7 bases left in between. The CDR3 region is CASSIGGRSYNEQFF. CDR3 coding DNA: TGTGCCAGTAGTATAGGGGGCCGCTCCTACAATGAGCAGTTCTTC.

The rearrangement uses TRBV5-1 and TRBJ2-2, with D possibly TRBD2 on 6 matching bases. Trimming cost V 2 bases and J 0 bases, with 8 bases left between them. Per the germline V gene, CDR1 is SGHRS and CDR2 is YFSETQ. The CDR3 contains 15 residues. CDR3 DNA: TGCGCCAGCAGCTTCGGGGGACCGAACACCGGGGAGCTGTTTTTT. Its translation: CASSFGGPNTGELFF.

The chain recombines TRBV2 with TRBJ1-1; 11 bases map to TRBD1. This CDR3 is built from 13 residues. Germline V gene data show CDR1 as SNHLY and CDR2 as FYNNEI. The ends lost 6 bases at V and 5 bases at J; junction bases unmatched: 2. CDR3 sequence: CASRRDRGTEAFF. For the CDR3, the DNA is TGTGCCAGCAGACGGGACAGGGGGACTGAAGCTTTCTTT.

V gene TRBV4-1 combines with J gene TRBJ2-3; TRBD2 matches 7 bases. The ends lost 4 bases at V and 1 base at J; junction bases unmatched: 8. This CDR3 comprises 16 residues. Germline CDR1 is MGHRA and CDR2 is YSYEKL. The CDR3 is CASSRGLDLGTDTQYF. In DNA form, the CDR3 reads TGCGCCAGCAGCCGCGGACTAGATCTGGGCACAGATACGCAGTATTTT.

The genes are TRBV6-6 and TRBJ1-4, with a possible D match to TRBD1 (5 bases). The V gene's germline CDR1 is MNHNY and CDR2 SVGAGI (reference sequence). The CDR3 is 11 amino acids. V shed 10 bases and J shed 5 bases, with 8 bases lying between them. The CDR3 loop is CATKGNEKLFF. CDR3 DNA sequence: TGTGCCACCAAGGGGAATGAAAAACTGTTTTTT.

The CDR3 sequence: CASRVGGGADNEQFF. In nucleotides, the CDR3 is TGTGCCAGCAGAGTGGGCGGGGGAGCAGACAATGAGCAGTTCTTC. The chain recombines TRBV6-5 with TRBJ2-1; 7 bases agree with TRBD2. The CDR3 is made up of 15 amino acids. With V trimmed by 6 bases and J by 5 bases, 10 bases remained unmatched. CDR1 is MNHEY, CDR2 SVGAGI, per germline.